The next 8 T cell receptor beta chains were all read from a single sample in a study of radiation and T cells in renal cell carcinoma. Sequenced by immunoSEQ multiplex PCR; TCRdb stores in-frame clones only, minus some. The profile shows more than 20,000 clones, 81% of them singletons. The time point denotes: blood 2 weeks post-SBRT. Indicated treatment: 15 Gy SBRT to primary tumor, nephrectomy 4 weeks later. The specimen comprised blood, sampled from a patient whose treatment included radiotherapy and nephrectomy. Receptor source: a man between 60 and 75 years old with renal cell carcinoma.

This clone was recorded once. The rearrangement uses TRBV2 and TRBJ1-1; D is ambiguous. The V end lost 3 bases, the J end lost 11 bases, and 16 bases lay between the germline ends. Germline-derived CDR1 and CDR2 are SNHLY and FYNNEI. This CDR3 contains 13 residues. CDR3 DNA: TGTGCCAGCAGTGAGGATCGCGAGGTGGCGGCTTTCTTT. This encodes CASSEDREVAAFF.

The rearrangement uses TRBV2 and TRBJ2-4; 7 bases are a match to TRBD1. The ends lost 7 bases at V and 0 bases at J; junction bases unmatched: 9. CDR1 SNHLY and CDR2 FYNNEI come from the germline V gene. The CDR3 extends over 16 amino acids. The CDR3 reads CASTPGQQIAKNIQYF. CDR3 DNA sequence: TGTGCCAGCACCCCGGGACAGCAAATAGCCAAAAACATTCAGTACTTC. Drawing the rest from reference TRBV2 and TRBJ2-4, the complete variable domain is EPEVTQTPSHQVTQMGQEVILRCVPISNHLYFYWYRQILGQKVEFLVSFYNNEISEKSEIFDDQFSVERPDGSNFTLKIRSTKLEDSAMYFCASTPGQQIAKNIQYFGAGTRLSVL.

The genes are TRBV5-5 and TRBJ2-3; D gene uncertain. The ends were cut back, 1 base at V and 4 bases at J, with 13 bases in the middle. The CDR3 extends over 15 amino acids. CDR1 and CDR2 (germline): SGHKS, YYEKEE (reference sequence). The CDR3 sequence: CASSLLPNQADTQYF. The CDR3 DNA follows: TGTGCCAGCAGCTTGCTTCCCAACCAAGCAGATACGCAGTATTTT.

The genes are TRBV7-6 and TRBJ2-5; D is possibly TRBD1 or TRBD2 (7 bases each). The germline CDR1 and CDR2 sequences are SGHVS and FNYEAQ. The CDR3 length is 16 residues. The V gene lost 6 bases and the J gene lost 4 bases, with 21 bases spanning the gap. CDR3 sequence: CASSSPWEGASETQYF. In DNA form, the CDR3 reads TGTGCCAGCAGTAGCCCGTGGGAGGGGGCCTCAGAGACCCAGTACTTC.

The chain is built from TRBV18 and TRBJ2-7; 8 bases fit TRBD1. Germline CDR1 reads KGHSH; CDR2 reads LQKENI. The CDR3 consists of 16 residues. The V and J ends lost 2 bases and 5 bases, in that order; junction bases with no gene match: 11. The CDR3 bases are TGTGCCAGCTCACCAGGAGCCGGGAACAGGGGGGACGAGCAGTACTTC. Amino acid sequence: CASSPGAGNRGDEQYF.

The chain links TRBV5-4 to TRBJ2-1; maybe TRBD1 (5 bases). The germline V gene has CDR1 SGHNT and CDR2 YYREEE (reference sequence). Trimming removed 4 bases from V and 4 bases from J, with 15 bases in between. This CDR3 is built from 15 residues. The CDR3 DNA reads as TGTGCCAGCAGCCCCACAGGCGACTCATACAATGAGCAGTTCTTC. It encodes CASSPTGDSYNEQFF.

V is TRBV25-1 and J is TRBJ2-7; a possible D gene is TRBD2 (7 bases). Germline V lookup: CDR1 MGHDK, CDR2 SYGVNS. V was cut by 7 bases and J by 2 bases, with 15 bases left in between. The CDR3 sequence is 14 residues long. As DNA, the CDR3 is TGTGCCAGCATTCCCGGGGGGCTACCCTACGAGCAGTACTTC. Translating it yields CASIPGGLPYEQYF.

The genes are TRBV18 and TRBJ1-1; 10 bases are a match to TRBD1. The CDR3 consists of 14 residues. V shed 6 bases and J 1 base; nucleotides not matched to a gene: 2. Germline CDR1 is KGHSH and CDR2 is LQKENI. The CDR3 here is CASSRQGANTEAFF. CDR3 DNA sequence: TGTGCCAGCTCCAGACAGGGGGCGAACACTGAAGCTTTCTTT.